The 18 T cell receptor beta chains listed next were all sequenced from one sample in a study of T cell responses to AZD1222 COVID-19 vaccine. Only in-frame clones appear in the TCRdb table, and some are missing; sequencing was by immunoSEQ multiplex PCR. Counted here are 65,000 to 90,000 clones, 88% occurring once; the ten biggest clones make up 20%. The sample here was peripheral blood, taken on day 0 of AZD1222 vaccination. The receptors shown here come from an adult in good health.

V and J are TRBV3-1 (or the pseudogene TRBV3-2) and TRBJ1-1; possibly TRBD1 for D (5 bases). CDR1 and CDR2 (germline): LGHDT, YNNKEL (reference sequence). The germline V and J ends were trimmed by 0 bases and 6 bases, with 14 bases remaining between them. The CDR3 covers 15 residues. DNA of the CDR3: TGTGCCAGCAGCCAAGAAAACGGGCAGGGCGCTGAAGCTTTCTTT. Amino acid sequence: CASSQENGQGAEAFF.

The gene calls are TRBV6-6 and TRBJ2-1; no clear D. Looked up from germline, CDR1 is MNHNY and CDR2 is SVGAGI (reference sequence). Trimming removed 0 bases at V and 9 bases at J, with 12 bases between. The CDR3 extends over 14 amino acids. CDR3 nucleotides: TGTGCCAGCAGTTACTCGATTTTGAGTTTTGAGCAGTTCTTC. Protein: CASSYSILSFEQFF.

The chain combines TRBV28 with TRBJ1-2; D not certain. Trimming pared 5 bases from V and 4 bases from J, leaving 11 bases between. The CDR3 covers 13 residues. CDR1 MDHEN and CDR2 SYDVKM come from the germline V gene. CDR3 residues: CASSEAAPYGYTF. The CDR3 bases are TGTGCCAGCAGTGAGGCAGCCCCCTATGGCTACACCTTC.

CDR3 in DNA: TGTGCCACCAGCAGAGAAAAGTGGCAGGGGAGCCACGAGCAGTACTTC. The encoded protein is CATSREKWQGSHEQYF. This chain uses TRBV15 with TRBJ2-7; D possibly corresponds to TRBD1 (6 bases). V was clipped by 0 bases and J by 5 bases, with 17 bases between them. The CDR3 totals 16 residues. The V gene's germline CDR1 is LNHNV and CDR2 YYDKDF (reference sequence).

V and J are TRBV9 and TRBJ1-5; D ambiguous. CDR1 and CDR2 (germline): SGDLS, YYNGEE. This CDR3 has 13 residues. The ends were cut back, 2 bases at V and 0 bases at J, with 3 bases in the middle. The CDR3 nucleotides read TGTGCCAGCAGCGTCGCTAGCAATCAGCCCCAGCATTTT. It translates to CASSVASNQPQHF.

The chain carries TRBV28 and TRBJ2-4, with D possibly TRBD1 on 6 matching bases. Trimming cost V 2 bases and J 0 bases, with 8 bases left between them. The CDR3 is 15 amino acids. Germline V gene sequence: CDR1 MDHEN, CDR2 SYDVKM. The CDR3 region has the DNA TGTGCCAGCAGTTTAACAGGGAGAGCCAAAAACATTCAGTACTTC. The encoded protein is CASSLTGRAKNIQYF.

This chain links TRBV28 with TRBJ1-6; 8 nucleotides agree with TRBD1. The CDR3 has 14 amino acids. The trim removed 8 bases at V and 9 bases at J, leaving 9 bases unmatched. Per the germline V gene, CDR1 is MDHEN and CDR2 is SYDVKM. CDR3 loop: CASLAQTGVSPLHF. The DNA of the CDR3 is TGTGCCAGCCTGGCCCAGACAGGGGTTTCACCCCTCCACTTT.

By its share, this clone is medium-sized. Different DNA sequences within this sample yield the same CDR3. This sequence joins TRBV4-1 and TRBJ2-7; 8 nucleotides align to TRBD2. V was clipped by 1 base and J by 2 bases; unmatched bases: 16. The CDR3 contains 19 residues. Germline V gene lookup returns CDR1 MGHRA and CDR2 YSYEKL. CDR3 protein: CASSQVFSPTGTRPYEQYF. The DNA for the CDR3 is TGCGCCAGCAGCCAAGTTTTCTCCCCTACCGGGACTAGACCCTACGAGCAGTACTTC.

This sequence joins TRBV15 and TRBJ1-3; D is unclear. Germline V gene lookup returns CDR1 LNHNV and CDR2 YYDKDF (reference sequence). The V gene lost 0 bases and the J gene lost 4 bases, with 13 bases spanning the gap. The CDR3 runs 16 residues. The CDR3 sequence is CATSRDHLGSGNTIYF. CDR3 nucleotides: TGTGCCACCAGCAGAGATCACTTGGGTTCCGGAAACACCATATATTTT.

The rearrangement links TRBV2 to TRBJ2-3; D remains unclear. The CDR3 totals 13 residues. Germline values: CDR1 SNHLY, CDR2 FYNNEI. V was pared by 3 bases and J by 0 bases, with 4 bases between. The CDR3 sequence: CASSDRSTDTQYF. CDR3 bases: TGTGCCAGCAGTGATCGCAGCACAGATACGCAGTATTTT.

The CDR3 region is CATHRGEPIYGYTF. The CDR3 DNA is TGTGCCACGCACAGGGGCGAACCTATCTATGGCTACACCTTC. The gene calls are TRBV6-5 and TRBJ1-2, with 7 nucleotides matching TRBD1. The V gene end was trimmed by 10 bases and the J gene end by 4 bases; junction bases not matched to a gene: 12. From germline, CDR1 is MNHEY and CDR2 SVGAGI. This CDR3 comprises 14 residues.

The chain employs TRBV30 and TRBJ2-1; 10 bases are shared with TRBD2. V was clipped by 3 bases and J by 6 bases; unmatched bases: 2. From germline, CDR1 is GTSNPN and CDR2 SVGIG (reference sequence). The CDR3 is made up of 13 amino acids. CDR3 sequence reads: CAWRTSGSNEQFF. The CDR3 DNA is TGTGCCTGGAGGACTAGCGGGTCCAATGAGCAGTTCTTC.

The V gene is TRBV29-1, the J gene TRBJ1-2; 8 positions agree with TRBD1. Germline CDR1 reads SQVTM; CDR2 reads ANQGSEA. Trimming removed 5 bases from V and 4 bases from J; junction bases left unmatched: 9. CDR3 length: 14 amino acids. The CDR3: CSVSPGQGTYGYTF. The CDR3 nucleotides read TGCAGCGTTAGCCCCGGACAGGGAACCTATGGCTACACCTTC.

CDR3 sequence reads: CASSLEDEQYF. The CDR3 DNA reads TGTGCCAGCAGCTTAGAGGACGAGCAGTACTTC. The chain links TRBV7-2 to TRBJ2-7, with no clear D. This CDR3 comprises 11 residues. Germline V gives CDR1 SGHTA, CDR2 FQGNSA. V was trimmed by 1 base and J by 5 bases, leaving 3 bases between them.

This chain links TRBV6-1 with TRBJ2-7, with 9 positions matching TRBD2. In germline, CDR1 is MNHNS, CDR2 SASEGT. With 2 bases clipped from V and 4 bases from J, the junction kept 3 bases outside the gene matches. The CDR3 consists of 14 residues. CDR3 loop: CASSERREGYEQYF. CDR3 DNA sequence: TGTGCCAGCAGTGAACGGCGGGAGGGTTACGAGCAGTACTTC.

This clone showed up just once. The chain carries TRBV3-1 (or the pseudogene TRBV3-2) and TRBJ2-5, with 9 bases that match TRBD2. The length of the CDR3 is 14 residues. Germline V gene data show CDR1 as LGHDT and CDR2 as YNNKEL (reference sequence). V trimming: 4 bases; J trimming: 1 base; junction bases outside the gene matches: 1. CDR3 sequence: CASSRSGGQETQYF. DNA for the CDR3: TGTGCCAGCAGCCGTAGCGGGGGCCAAGAGACCCAGTACTTC.

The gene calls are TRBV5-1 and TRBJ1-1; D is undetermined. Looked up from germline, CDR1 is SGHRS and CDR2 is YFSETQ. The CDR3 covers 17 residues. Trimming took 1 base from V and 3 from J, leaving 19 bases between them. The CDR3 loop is CASSLRGPFLVDTEAFF. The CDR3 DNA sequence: TGCGCCAGCAGCTTGAGAGGGCCTTTCCTGGTGGACACTGAAGCTTTCTTT. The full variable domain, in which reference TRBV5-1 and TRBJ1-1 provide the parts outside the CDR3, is KAGVTQTPRYLIKTRGQQVTLSCSPISGHRSVSWYQQTPGQGLQFLFEYFSETQRNKGNFPGRFSGRQFSNSRSEMNVSTLELGDSALYLCASSLRGPFLVDTEAFFGQGTRLTVV.

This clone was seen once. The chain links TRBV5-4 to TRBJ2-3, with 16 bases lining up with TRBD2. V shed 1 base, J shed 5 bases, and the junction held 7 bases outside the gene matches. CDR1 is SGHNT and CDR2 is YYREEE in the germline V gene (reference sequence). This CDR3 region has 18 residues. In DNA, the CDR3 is TGTGCCAGCAGCTTGCATGGGACTAGCGGGGGGGCTGGAGATACGCAGTATTTT. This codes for CASSLHGTSGGAGDTQYF.